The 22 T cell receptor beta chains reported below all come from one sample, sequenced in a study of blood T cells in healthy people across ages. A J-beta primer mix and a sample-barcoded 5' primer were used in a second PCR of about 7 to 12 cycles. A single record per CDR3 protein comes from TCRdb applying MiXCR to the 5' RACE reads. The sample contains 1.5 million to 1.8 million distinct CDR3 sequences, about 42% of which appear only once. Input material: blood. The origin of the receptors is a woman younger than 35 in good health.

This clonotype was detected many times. The CDR3 region has the DNA TGTGCCAGCAGTTTAGCTAGCGGGAGAATCTACGAGCAGTACTTC. The encoded protein is CASSLASGRIYEQYF. The rearrangement joins TRBV12-3 or TRBV12-4 to TRBJ2-7; 9 bases are shared with TRBD2. This CDR3 region has 15 residues. The J segment lost 3 bases and the V segment lost 0 bases, leaving 3 bases of the junction unmatched.

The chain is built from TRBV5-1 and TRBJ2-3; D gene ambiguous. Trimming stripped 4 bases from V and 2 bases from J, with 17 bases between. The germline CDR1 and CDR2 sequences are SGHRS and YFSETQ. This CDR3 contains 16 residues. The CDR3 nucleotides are TGCGCCAGCAGCGCTGGCCACGGCAGCGACACAGATACGCAGTATTTT. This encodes CASSAGHGSDTDTQYF.

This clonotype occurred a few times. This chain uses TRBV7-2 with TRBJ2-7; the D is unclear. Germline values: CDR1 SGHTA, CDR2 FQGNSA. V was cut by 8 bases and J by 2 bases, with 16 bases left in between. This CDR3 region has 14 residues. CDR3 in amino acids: CASQQYSYAYEQYF. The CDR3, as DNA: TGTGCCAGCCAACAGTACTCGTACGCCTACGAGCAGTACTTC.

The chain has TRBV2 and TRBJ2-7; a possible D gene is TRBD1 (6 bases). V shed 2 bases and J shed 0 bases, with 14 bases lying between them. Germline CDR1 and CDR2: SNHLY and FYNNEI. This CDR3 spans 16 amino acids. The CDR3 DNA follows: TGTGCCAGCAGTGAAATGGGACAAACTTACTCCTACGAGCAGTACTTC. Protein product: CASSEMGQTYSYEQYF.

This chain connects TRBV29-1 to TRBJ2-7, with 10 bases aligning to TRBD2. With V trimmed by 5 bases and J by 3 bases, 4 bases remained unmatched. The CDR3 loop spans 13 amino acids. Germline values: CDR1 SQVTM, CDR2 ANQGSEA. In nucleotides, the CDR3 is TGCAGCGTTAGCGGGAGGGGAAACTACGAGCAGTACTTC. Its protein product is CSVSGRGNYEQYF.

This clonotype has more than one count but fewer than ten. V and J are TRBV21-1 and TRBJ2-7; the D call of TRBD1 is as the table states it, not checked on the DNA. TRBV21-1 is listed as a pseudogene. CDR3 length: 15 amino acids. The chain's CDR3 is CASNILGQGANEQYF. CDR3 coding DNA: TGTGCCAGCAACATCTTGGGACAGGGGGCGAACGAGCAGTACTTC.

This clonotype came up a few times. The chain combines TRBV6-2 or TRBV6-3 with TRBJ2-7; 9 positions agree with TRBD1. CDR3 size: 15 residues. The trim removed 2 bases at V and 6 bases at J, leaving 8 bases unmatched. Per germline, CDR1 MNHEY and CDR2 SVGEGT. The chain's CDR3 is CASSYTTGTGFEQYF. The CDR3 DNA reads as TGTGCCAGCAGTTACACTACCGGGACAGGGTTCGAGCAGTACTTC.

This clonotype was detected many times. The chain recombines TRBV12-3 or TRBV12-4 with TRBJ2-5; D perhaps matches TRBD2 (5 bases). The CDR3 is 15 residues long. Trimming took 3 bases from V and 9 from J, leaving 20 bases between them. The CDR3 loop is CASSFSTALEAAQYF. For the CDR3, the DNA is TGTGCCAGCAGTTTCTCTACTGCCCTGGAGGCGGCCCAGTACTTC.

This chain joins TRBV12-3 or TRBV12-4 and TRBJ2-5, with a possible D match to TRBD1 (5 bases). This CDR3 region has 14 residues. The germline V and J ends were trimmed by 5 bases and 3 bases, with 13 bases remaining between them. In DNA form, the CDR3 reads TGTGCCAGCAGTCCCCTTGACAGAGAAGAGACCCAGTACTTC. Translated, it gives CASSPLDREETQYF.

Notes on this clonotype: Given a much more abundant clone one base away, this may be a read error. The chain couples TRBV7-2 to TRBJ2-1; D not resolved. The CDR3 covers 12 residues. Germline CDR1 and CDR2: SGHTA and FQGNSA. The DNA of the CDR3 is TGTGCCAGCAGCTCCCCTTACAATGGGCAGTTCTTC. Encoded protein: CASSSPYNGQFF.

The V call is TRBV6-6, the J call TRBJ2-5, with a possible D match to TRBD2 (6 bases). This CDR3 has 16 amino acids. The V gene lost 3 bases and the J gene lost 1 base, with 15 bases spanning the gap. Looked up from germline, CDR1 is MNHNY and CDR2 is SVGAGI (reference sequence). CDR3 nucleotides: TGTGCCAGCAGTTATCCGGGAGACGAAGCCCAAGAGACCCAGTACTTC. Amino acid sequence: CASSYPGDEAQETQYF.

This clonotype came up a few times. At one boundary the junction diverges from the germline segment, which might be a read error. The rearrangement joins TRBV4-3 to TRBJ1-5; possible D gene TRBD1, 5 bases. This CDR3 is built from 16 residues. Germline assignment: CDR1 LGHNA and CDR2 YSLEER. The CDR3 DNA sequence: TGCGCCAGCAGACAAGATTTCGGGCAGGGCGGCCAGCCCCAGCATTTT. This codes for CASRQDFGQGGQPQHF.

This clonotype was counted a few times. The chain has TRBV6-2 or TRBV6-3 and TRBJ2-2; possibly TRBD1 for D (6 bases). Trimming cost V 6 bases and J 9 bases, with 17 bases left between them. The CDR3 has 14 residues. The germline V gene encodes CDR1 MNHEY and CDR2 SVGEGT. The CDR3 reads CASRPTGTTRELFF. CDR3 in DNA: TGTGCCAGCAGGCCAACCGGGACAACCAGGGAGCTGTTTTTT.

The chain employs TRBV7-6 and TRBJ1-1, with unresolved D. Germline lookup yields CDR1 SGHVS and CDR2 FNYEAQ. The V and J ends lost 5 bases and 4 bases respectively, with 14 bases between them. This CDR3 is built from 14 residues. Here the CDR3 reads CASSASGWPTEAFF. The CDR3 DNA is TGTGCCAGCAGCGCTTCAGGATGGCCCACTGAAGCTTTCTTT.

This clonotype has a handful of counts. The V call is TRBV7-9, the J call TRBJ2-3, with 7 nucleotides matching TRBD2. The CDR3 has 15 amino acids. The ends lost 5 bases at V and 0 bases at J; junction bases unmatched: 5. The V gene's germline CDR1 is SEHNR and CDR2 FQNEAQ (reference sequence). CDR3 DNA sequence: TGTGCCAGCAGCCCCGTGGGGGGGAGCACAGATACGCAGTATTTT. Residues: CASSPVGGSTDTQYF.

Here the CDR3 DNA reads TGCGCCAGCAGCGTGACTCCCATCTCGCATACCCCTTCACCCCTCCACTTT. It specifies CASSVTPISHTPSPLHF. This rearrangement joins TRBV5-1 to TRBJ1-6, with no clear D. Per germline, CDR1 SGHRS and CDR2 YFSETQ. V was trimmed by 4 bases and J by 9 bases, leaving 23 bases between them. The CDR3 has 17 amino acids.

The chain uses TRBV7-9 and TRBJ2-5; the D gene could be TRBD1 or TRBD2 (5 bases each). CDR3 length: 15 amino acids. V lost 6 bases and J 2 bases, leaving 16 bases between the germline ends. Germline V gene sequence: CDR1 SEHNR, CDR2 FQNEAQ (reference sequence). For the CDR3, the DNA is TGTGCCAGCAGGCTGTCTACCGGGGCACAAGAGACCCAGTACTTC. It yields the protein CASRLSTGAQETQYF.

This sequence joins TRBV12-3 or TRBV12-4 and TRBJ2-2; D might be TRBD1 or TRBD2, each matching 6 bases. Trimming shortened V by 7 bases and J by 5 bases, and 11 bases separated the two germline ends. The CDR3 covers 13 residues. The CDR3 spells CASKGGRTGELFF. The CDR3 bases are TGTGCCAGCAAGGGGGGCAGAACCGGGGAGCTGTTTTTT.

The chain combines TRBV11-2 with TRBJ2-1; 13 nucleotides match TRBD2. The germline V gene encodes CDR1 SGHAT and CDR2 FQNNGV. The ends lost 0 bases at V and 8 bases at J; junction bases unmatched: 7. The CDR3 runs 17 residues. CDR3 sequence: CASSLDRGLAGLHEQFF. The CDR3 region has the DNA TGTGCCAGCAGCTTAGATAGGGGACTAGCGGGGTTACATGAGCAGTTCTTC.

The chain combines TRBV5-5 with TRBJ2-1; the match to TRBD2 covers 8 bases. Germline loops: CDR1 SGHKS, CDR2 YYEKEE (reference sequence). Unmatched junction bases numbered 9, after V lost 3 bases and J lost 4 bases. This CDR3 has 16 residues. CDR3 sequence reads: CASSWRSLAGYNEQFF. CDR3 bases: TGTGCCAGCAGCTGGCGATCGCTAGCGGGTTACAATGAGCAGTTCTTC.

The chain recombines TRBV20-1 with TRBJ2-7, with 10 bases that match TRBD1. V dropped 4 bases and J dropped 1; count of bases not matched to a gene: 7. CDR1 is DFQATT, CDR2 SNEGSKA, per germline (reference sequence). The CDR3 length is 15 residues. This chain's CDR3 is CSAIRRDRGSYEQYF. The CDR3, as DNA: TGCAGTGCTATCAGACGGGACAGGGGTTCCTACGAGCAGTACTTC.

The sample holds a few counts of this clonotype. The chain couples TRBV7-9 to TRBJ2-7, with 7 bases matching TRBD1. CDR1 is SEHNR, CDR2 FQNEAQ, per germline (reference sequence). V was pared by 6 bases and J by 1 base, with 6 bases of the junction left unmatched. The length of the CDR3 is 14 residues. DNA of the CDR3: TGTGCCAGCAGTTCTCAGGGGGATTCCTACGAGCAGTACTTC. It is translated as CASSSQGDSYEQYF. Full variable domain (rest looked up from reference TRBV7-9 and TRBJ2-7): DTGVSQNPRHKITKRGQNVTFRCDPISEHNRLYWYRQTLGQGPEFLTYFQNEAQLEKSRLLSDRFSAERPKGSFSTLEIQRTEQGDSAMYLCASSSQGDSYEQYFGPGTRLTVT.